This T cell receptor beta chain comes out of a study of blood T cells in healthy people across ages. Study results and caveats: The study found more naive CD4+ cells and higher diversity in long-lived than aged donors.

The CDR3 sequence is 16 residues long. The V and J ends lost 7 bases and 11 bases, in that order; junction bases with no gene match: 19. The germline gives CDR1 MGHRA, CDR2 YSYEKL. Combining a sample-barcoded 5' primer with a J-beta primer mix, a second PCR ran for roughly 7 to 11 cycles. Using its own MiXCR run on the 5' RACE reads, TCRdb lists one record per CDR3 protein. Here the sample spans about 670,000 distinct CDR3 sequences, around 52% being singletons. About this clonotype itself: As yet, its antigen is unknown.

The J gene is TRBJ2-5, the V gene TRBV4-1; 10 nucleotides match TRBD2. The sequence was collected from an elderly woman in good health. Sequencing input: blood. CDR3 region: CASTNAGTSETNEQYF. For the CDR3, the DNA is TGCGCCAGCACCAATGCCGGGACTAGCGAAACCAATGAGCAGTACTTC.